The rows below give T cell receptor beta chains drawn from one sample of a study of glioma-infiltrating T cells. TCRdb analysed the multiplex PCR reads with MiXCR anew, one entry per CDR3 protein. The sample contains some 120,000 distinct CDR3 sequences, 23% of which appear only once. The material sequenced was glioma tissue, nonneoplastic brain tissue, or PBMCs (not recorded which). Receptors originate from a human donor with low-grade glioma or glioblastoma, undergoing nonglioma brain surgery, or in good health (not recorded which). Each CDR3 is given with its conserved first and last residue. The D gene is left open where the match is weak. The size field is filled for only some rows; it gives once, few, many or a size class.

D	V	size	J	DNA	CDR3
NA	TRBV7-9	many	TRBJ2-5	TGTGCCAGCAGCCCCTGGGCAGGAGTAGAGACCCAGTACTTC	CASSPWAGVETQYF
NA	TRBV28	many	TRBJ2-7	TGTGCCAGCAGTTTTGCGGTGGGGGCCTACGAGCAGTACTTC	CASSFAVGAYEQYF
TRBD2	TRBV4-1	few	TRBJ2-7	TGCGCCAGCAGCCAAGCCTCCGGGACTAGCGGGAGTCTGAACTACGAGCAGTACTTC	CASSQASGTSGSLNYEQYF
NA	TRBV7-9	many	TRBJ2-2	TGTGCCAGCGCCCACACCGGGGAGCTGTTTTTT	CASAHTGELFF
TRBD2	TRBV29-1	many	TRBJ2-1	TGCAGCGTTGAAGGGGGTAGCGGGAGGGCCTTGAATGAGCAGTTCTTC	CSVEGGSGRALNEQFF
TRBD2	TRBV4-1	NA	TRBJ2-5	TGCGCCAGCAGCCAGGGGGGGTCGGATAGCGGCAGAGGGGAGACCCAGTACTTC	CASSQGGSDSGRGETQYF
NA	TRBV4-1	many	TRBJ2-7	TGCGCCAGCAGCCCTCTGGCGGGCTCCCACGAGCAGTACTTC	CASSPLAGSHEQYF
NA	TRBV28	many	TRBJ2-5	TGTGCCAGCAGTCCCCCGGACGGTTGGGAGACCCAGTACTTC	CASSPPDGWETQYF
TRBD2	TRBV4-1	once	TRBJ2-1	TGCGCCAGCAGCCAAGATAAGGGAGGGCATCGCCGTGAGCAGTTCTTC	CASSQDKGGHRREQFF
TRBD1	TRBV6-1	many	TRBJ2-1	TGTGCCAGCAGTTATCGGGACAGGGGCAGGAGTGAGCAGTTCTTC	CASSYRDRGRSEQFF
NA	TRBV4-1	few	TRBJ1-2	TGCGCCAGCAGCCAAGAGGGGTTCTATGGCTACACCTTC	CASSQEGFYGYTF
TRBD2	TRBV11-2	few	TRBJ2-2	TGTGCCAGCAGCCATAGCGGGAGGACGCTTGCCGGGGAGCTGTTTTTT	CASSHSGRTLAGELFF
NA	TRBV12-3/TRBV12-4	NA	TRBJ1-5	TGTGCCAGCAGTTTAGCGCCCAGCTCAGGGAGTCAGCCCCAGCATTTT	CASSLAPSSGSQPQHF
TRBD2	TRBV19	few	TRBJ2-7	TGTGCCAGTAGTGTCCAGACTAGCGGGAGCGGTTACGAGCAGTACTTC	CASSVQTSGSGYEQYF
NA	TRBV18	many	TRBJ1-6	TGTGCCAGCTCACCGTCCTTAGGAGGAAATTCACCCCTCCACTTT	CASSPSLGGNSPLHF
NA	TRBV20-1	many	TRBJ2-7	TGCAGTGCTAGTAGGGGCGGGGGACAGGAGGTCTCCTACGAGCAGTACTTC	CSASRGGGQEVSYEQYF
NA	TRBV2	many	TRBJ1-5	TGTGCCAGCAGTCCCTGGGGGTCGGGTAATCAGCCCCAGCATTTT	CASSPWGSGNQPQHF
NA	TRBV28	many	TRBJ2-7	TGTGCCAGCAGTTTTCAGGAGTGGGATGCCGTCGACGAGCAGTACTTC	CASSFQEWDAVDEQYF
TRBD1	TRBV6-6	many	TRBJ2-4	TGTGCCAGCAGTTACCACGACAGGGCCATTCAGTACTTC	CASSYHDRAIQYF
TRBD2	TRBV6-1	many	TRBJ2-1	TGTGCCAGCAGTCCGGGGGAGGGCCCCTACAATGAGCAGTTCTTC	CASSPGEGPYNEQFF
NA	TRBV4-1	many	TRBJ1-2	TGCGCCAGCAGCCATCATCCCGAACAGGCGGGGGGCTACACCTTC	CASSHHPEQAGGYTF
NA	TRBV6-1	many	TRBJ2-1	TGTGCCACCACCACGGGGAGCAATGAGCAGTTCTTC	CATTTGSNEQFF
NA	TRBV12-3/TRBV12-4	many	TRBJ2-7	TGTGCCAGCAGTTTAGCGCTAATAGGGACCGAGCAGTACTTC	CASSLALIGTEQYF
NA	TRBV6-1	NA	TRBJ1-5	TGTGCCAGCAGCCTAGGGTCTCCCGGCCAGCCCCAGCATTTT	CASSLGSPGQPQHF
TRBD2	TRBV4-2	many	TRBJ2-1	TGTGCCAGCAGCCAAGATTGGCTCCCCGGGCTAGCGGGAGCCTACAATGAGCAGTTCTTC	CASSQDWLPGLAGAYNEQFF
TRBD2	TRBV5-1	NA	TRBJ2-1	TGCGCCAGCAGCTTGATGTCTAGCGGATACAATGAGCAGTTCTTC	CASSLMSSGYNEQFF
TRBD1	TRBV27	many	TRBJ1-5	TGTGCCAGCAGTTTATCGTATGAACAGGGGGCCACGGATAGCAATCAGCCCCAGCATTTT	CASSLSYEQGATDSNQPQHF
NA	TRBV20-1	many	TRBJ2-3	TGCAGTCCCAGCGGGAGCACAGATACGCAGTATTTT	CSPSGSTDTQYF
TRBD2	TRBV2	few	TRBJ2-3	TGTGCCAGCCCTCTAGCGGGAGGGCAAGATACGCAGTATTTT	CASPLAGGQDTQYF
NA	TRBV12-3/TRBV12-4	many	TRBJ2-5	TGTGCCAGCAGTAACTATGAGACCCAGTACTTC	CASSNYETQYF
NA	TRBV20-1	many	TRBJ2-5	TGCAGTGCTAGAGACGGGGGAAAAGAGACCCAGTACTTC	CSARDGGKETQYF
NA	TRBV4-2	NA	TRBJ1-2	TGTGCCAGCAGCCAGGACGCCAGGACGGACTATGGCTACACCTTC	CASSQDARTDYGYTF
NA	TRBV20-1	many	TRBJ2-6	TGCAGTGCTAGCGGGAGATTTAGCTCTGGGGCCAACGTCCTGACTTTC	CSASGRFSSGANVLTF
TRBD1	TRBV28	NA	TRBJ2-7	TGTGCCAGCAGTTTATTAGGACAGGCCCCCTACGAGCATTACTTC	CASSLLGQAPYEHYF
TRBD1	TRBV28	many	TRBJ2-7	TGTGCCAGCTCATACGGGGGGACAGGGGGCTACGAGCAGTACTTC	CASSYGGTGGYEQYF
NA	TRBV6-6	many	TRBJ2-7	TGTGCCAGCAGTTACTCCGTCGGGAGTCGGACCTACGAGCAGTACTTC	CASSYSVGSRTYEQYF
NA	TRBV5-8	NA	TRBJ2-2	TGTGCCAGCAGCTTGATCTCCGGGGAGCTGTTTTTT	CASSLISGELFF
TRBD2	TRBV20-1	NA	TRBJ2-5	TGCAGTGCTAGGCCCACTAGCGGGTTCCAAGAGACCCAGTACTTC	CSARPTSGFQETQYF
TRBD1	TRBV28	many	TRBJ1-1	TGTGCCAGCAGTTCTCACAGAAGGACAGGCCCCCAGGCTTTCTTT	CASSSHRRTGPQAFF
NA	TRBV7-2	many	TRBJ2-3	TGTGCCAGCAGTTTGGCCCCCACAGATACGCAGTATTTT	CASSLAPTDTQYF
TRBD1	TRBV2	NA	TRBJ2-6	TGTGCCAGCAGTGAGAGGGACAGGGCTGGGGCCAACTTCCTGACTTTC	CASSERDRAGANFLTF
NA	TRBV27	few	TRBJ2-7	TGTGCCGGCAGTTTCCAGGAGGGCGCCTACGAACAGTACTTC	CAGSFQEGAYEQYF
TRBD2	TRBV4-1	few	TRBJ2-7	TGCGCCAGCGGCCAACTGGCTAGCGGAGACTACGAGCAGTACTTC	CASGQLASGDYEQYF